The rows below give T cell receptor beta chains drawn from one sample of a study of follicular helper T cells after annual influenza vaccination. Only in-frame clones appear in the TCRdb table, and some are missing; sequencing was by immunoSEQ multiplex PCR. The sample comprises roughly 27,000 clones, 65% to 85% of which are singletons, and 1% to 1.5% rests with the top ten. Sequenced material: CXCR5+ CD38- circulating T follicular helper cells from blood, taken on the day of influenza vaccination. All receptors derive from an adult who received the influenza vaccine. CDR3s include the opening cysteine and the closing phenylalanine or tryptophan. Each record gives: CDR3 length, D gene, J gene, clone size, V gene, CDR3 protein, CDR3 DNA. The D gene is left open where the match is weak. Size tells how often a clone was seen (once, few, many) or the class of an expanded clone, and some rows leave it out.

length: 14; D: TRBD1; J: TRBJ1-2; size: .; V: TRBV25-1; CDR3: CASSEYSQGVGYTF; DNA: TGTGCCAGCAGTGAATATTCCCAGGGGGTTGGCTACACCTTC
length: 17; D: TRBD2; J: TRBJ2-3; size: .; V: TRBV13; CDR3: CASSFLAGGGSTDTQYF; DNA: TGTGCCAGCAGCTTTCTAGCGGGTGGGGGGAGCACAGATACGCAGTATTTT
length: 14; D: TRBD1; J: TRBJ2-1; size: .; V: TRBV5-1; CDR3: CASSPGQGYNEQFF; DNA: TGCGCCAGCAGCCCGGGACAGGGTTACAATGAGCAGTTCTTC
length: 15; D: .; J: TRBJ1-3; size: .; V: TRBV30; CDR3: CAWGYLSGFGNTIYF; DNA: TGTGCCTGGGGCTACCTCTCGGGGTTCGGAAACACCATATATTTT
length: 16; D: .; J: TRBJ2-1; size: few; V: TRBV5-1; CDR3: CASSLEAGPPYNEQFF; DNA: TGCGCCAGCAGCTTGGAGGCAGGGCCTCCCTACAATGAGCAGTTCTTC
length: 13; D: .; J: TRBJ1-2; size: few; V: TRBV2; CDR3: CASNPGMDYGYTF; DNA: TGTGCCAGCAATCCAGGGATGGACTATGGCTACACCTTC
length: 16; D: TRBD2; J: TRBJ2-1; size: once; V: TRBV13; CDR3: CASSELLAGVPGEQFF; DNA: TGTGCCAGCAGCGAACTACTAGCGGGAGTCCCCGGTGAGCAGTTCTTC
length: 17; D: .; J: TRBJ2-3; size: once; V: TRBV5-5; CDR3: CASSPSGGTAFTDTQYF; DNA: TGTGCCAGCAGCCCCAGTGGCGGGACAGCGTTCACAGATACGCAGTATTTT
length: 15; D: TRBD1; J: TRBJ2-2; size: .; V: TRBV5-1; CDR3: CASSHRGMSTGELFF; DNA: TGCGCCAGCAGCCACAGGGGTATGTCAACCGGGGAGCTGTTTTTT
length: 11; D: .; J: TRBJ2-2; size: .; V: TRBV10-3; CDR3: CATGSSGELFF; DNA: TGTGCCACCGGGTCCAGCGGGGAGCTGTTTTTT
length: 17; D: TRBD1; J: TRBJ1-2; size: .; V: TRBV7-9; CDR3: CASSLLLSTGTGYGYTF; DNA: TGTGCCAGCAGCTTACTACTGTCGACAGGGACCGGCTATGGCTACACCTTC
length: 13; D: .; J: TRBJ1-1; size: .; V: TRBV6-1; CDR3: CASSEGQHTEAFF; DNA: TGTGCCAGCAGTGAAGGACAGCACACTGAAGCTTTCTTT
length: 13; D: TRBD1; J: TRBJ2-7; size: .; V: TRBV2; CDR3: CASSGTGPVEQYF; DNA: TGTGCCAGCTCCGGGACAGGGCCGGTCGAGCAGTACTTC
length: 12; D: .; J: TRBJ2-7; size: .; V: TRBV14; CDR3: CASSQHGYEQYF; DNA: TGTGCCAGCAGCCAACACGGCTACGAGCAGTACTTC
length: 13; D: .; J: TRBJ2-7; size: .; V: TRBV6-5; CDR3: CASSRGTSYEQYF; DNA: TGTGCCAGCAGCCGAGGGACATCCTACGAGCAGTACTTC
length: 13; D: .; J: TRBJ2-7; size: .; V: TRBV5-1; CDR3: CASSSLGSYEQYF; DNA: TGCGCCAGCAGCTCCCTGGGGAGCTACGAGCAGTACTTC
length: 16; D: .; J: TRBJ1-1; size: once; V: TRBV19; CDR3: CASTLDGQPKNTEAFF; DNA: TGTGCCAGTACCCTGGATGGACAGCCCAAGAACACTGAAGCTTTCTTT
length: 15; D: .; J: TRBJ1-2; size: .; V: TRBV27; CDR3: CASRTTGMGNYGYTF; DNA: TGTGCCAGCAGGACCACAGGGATGGGTAACTATGGCTACACCTTC
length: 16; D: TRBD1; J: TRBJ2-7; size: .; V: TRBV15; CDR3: CATSRGGGTGVYEQYF; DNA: TGTGCCACCAGCAGAGGTGGGGGGACAGGGGTCTACGAGCAGTACTTC
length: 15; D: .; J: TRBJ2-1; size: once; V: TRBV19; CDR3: CASSSARGSYSEQFF; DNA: TGTGCCAGTAGTTCCGCCAGAGGGTCATACAGTGAGCAGTTCTTC
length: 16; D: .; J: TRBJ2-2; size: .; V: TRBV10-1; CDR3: CASSQRGLLCTGELFF; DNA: TGCGCCAGCAGTCAGCGAGGGCTTCTCTGCACCGGGGAGCTGTTTTTT
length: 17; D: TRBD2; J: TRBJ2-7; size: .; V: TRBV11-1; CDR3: CASRATSGSFVSGEQYF; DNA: TGTGCCAGCAGGGCCACTAGCGGGAGTTTCGTATCGGGGGAGCAGTACTTC